The sequence of this TCR beta chain was determined in a study of graft-versus-host responses after intestinal transplantation. Trimming removed 1 base at V and 5 bases at J, with 11 bases between. The CDR3 runs 14 residues. The germline V gene has CDR1 LNHNV and CDR2 YYDKDF (reference sequence). Study conclusions and caveats: Individuals carrying graft-donor T cell macrochimerism showed high graft-versus-host to host-versus-graft clonal ratios in allografts.

Assay used: immunoSEQ multiplex PCR; TCRdb lists only in-frame clones, some missing. Among about 25,000 clones listed, about 95% were seen once. As concerns this clone: Its target is not known.

The chain recombines TRBV15 with TRBJ2-5; D remains ambiguous. The clonotype originates from a human patient who received an intestinal transplant, so some T cells may come from the graft donor. Sequenced material: PBMCs, taken roughly 30 days after intestinal transplant. CDR3 DNA: TGTGCCACCAGCAGAGCGCCCGGAGTTGAGACCCAGTACTTC. It is translated as CATSRAPGVETQYF.